This T cell receptor (beta chain) was profiled in a study of T cells in Graves' hyperthyroidism and ophthalmopathy. Whole-study context: Peripheral blood was secured at the point of initial diagnosis, before any treatment. General study findings and limits: Most clonotypes expanded in the thyroid (above 0.001) were also present in blood.

In its sample, this clonotype was seen once. What it binds is not known. Researchers took RNA transcripts and amplified the TCR beta CDR3 regions from them. HTBI primers were the set used in a first-round RT-PCR of the TCR CDR3. Via MiXCR, TCRdb re-called the multiplex PCR reads, giving one row per CDR3 protein. Here the sample spans some 490,000 distinct CDR3 sequences, 20% to 25% being singletons. Uncontrolled infection, other autoimmune disease, pregnancy and lactation each barred patients from inclusion. Cells are PBMCs isolated from roughly 9.2 ml of fresh blood. V was cut by 2 bases and J by 7 bases, with 6 bases left in between. The CDR3 sequence is 12 residues long. Germline CDR1 and CDR2: LNHDA and SQIVND (reference sequence).

This chain joins TRBV19 and TRBJ1-5; D is unclear. Input material: blood. The receptor was derived from a woman aged 65 to 85 with Graves' ophthalmopathy. CDR3 nucleotide sequence: TGTGCCAGTAGTATAATGTGGCAGCCCCAGCATTTT. Protein product: CASSIMWQPQHF.